The rows below give T cell receptor beta chains drawn from one sample of a study of blood T cell repertoires in COVID-19. Clones were sequenced by immunoSEQ multiplex PCR, and TCRdb holds only the in-frame ones, with some missing. The sample gives around 180,000 clones, approximately 90% of which show up once; approximately 4.5% is in the top ten. Sequenced input: peripheral blood. Receptors originate from a human donor in a cohort sampled during active COVID-19. Each CDR3 is given with its conserved first and last residue. Fields, in order: CDR3 DNA, CDR3 protein, J gene, V gene, D gene, clone size. A D gene is named only where the DNA matches it firmly. Only part of the rows carry a size: once, few, many, or a class if the clone is expanded.

TGTGCCAGCAGCCTGATCTCCTGGAGCGACACCGGGGAGCTGTTTTTT | CASSLISWSDTGELFF | TRBJ2-2 | TRBV6-2/TRBV6-3 | NA | NA
TGCAGCGTCGCCGCCCGGACAGGGCTAGAGACCCAGTACTTC | CSVAARTGLETQYF | TRBJ2-5 | TRBV29-1 | TRBD1 | NA
TGCGCCAGCAGCCACGAGGGTAACTATGGCTACACCTTC | CASSHEGNYGYTF | TRBJ1-2 | TRBV4-1 | NA | NA
TGCAGTGCTAGTTACGGGACAGGGAGCCAAGAGACCCAGTACTTC | CSASYGTGSQETQYF | TRBJ2-5 | TRBV20-1 | TRBD1 | NA
TGTGCCAGCAGCCTCTTAGACAGGGACAATCAGCCCCAGCATTTT | CASSLLDRDNQPQHF | TRBJ1-5 | TRBV3-1/TRBV3-2 | TRBD1 | NA
TGTGCCAGCAGTCTCTTGACGAAGGGGGGGGATCAGCCCCAGCATTTT | CASSLLTKGGDQPQHF | TRBJ1-5 | TRBV28 | NA | NA
TGCGCCAGCAGCCAAGTAGGGACAGAGACAGATACGCAGTATTTT | CASSQVGTETDTQYF | TRBJ2-3 | TRBV4-1 | TRBD1 | NA
TGCGCCAGCAGCCAAGACTCGGAACGGGGGGGTGATACGCAGTATTTT | CASSQDSERGGDTQYF | TRBJ2-3 | TRBV4-3 | TRBD2 | NA
TGTGCCAGCAGCTTAATCTTGGCCAGGGGGCAGTCCTACGAGCAGTACTTC | CASSLILARGQSYEQYF | TRBJ2-7 | TRBV11-2 | TRBD1 | once
TGTGCCAGCAGCTTCGCAGGGAGGTGGGCTGAAGCTTTCTTT | CASSFAGRWAEAFF | TRBJ1-1 | TRBV7-8 | NA | NA
TGCGCCAGCAGCACCCGACAGGGTCCTGGGTCACCCCTCCACTTT | CASSTRQGPGSPLHF | TRBJ1-6 | TRBV5-1 | TRBD1 | NA
TGTGCCAGCTCACCCCGGGAAGGAGGGACGAACTACAATGAGCAGTTCTTC | CASSPREGGTNYNEQFF | TRBJ2-1 | TRBV18 | NA | once
TGTGCCAGCGGTGGTCAGGGACAAGGATCTGGAAACACCATATATTTT | CASGGQGQGSGNTIYF | TRBJ1-3 | TRBV28 | NA | NA
TGTGCCAGTCTCGTGGAACCCGGGATCTACGAGCAGTACTTC | CASLVEPGIYEQYF | TRBJ2-7 | TRBV6-5 | NA | NA
TGTGCCAGCACCCACAAGACAGGGGACACTGAAGCTTTCTTT | CASTHKTGDTEAFF | TRBJ1-1 | TRBV21-1 | NA | NA
TGTGCCAGTAGTATCCCCCGTTCCTCAGGGAACACTGAAGCTTTCTTT | CASSIPRSSGNTEAFF | TRBJ1-1 | TRBV19 | NA | NA
TGTGCCAGCAGCCCAAGGACAGGGGGAGTTTCGGCTTTCTTT | CASSPRTGGVSAFF | TRBJ1-1 | TRBV5-6 | TRBD1 | NA
TGTGCCAGCAGCCCCTCACAGGGTGTATGGTCCTACGAGCAGTACTTC | CASSPSQGVWSYEQYF | TRBJ2-7 | TRBV27 | NA | NA
TGTGCCAGCAGCACAACCCGGGACAGGGCGGGTTCCAACTATGGCTACACCTTC | CASSTTRDRAGSNYGYTF | TRBJ1-2 | TRBV3-1/TRBV3-2 | TRBD1 | NA
TGTGCCAGCAGCTTGGGGCTCGCGGGGGCGGATCAGCCCCAGCATTTT | CASSLGLAGADQPQHF | TRBJ1-5 | TRBV5-6 | NA | NA
TGCGCCAGCAGTGCAGGGGGCGTGAATTCACCCCTCCACTTT | CASSAGGVNSPLHF | TRBJ1-6 | TRBV10-1 | TRBD1 | few
TGTGCCAGCAGTTATCCTGCCCTCGGGAACACTGAAGCTTTCTTT | CASSYPALGNTEAFF | TRBJ1-1 | TRBV28 | NA | NA
TGTGCCACAACAGGGGGGGGAAACACTGAAGCTTTCTTT | CATTGGGNTEAFF | TRBJ1-1 | TRBV10-3 | TRBD1 | NA
TGTGCCAGCAGCCCCTCCGGGACAGGGGACTATGGCTACACCTTC | CASSPSGTGDYGYTF | TRBJ1-2 | TRBV9 | TRBD1 | once
TGCGCCAGCAGCTTCGGACAGGGCTATGGCTACACCTTC | CASSFGQGYGYTF | TRBJ1-2 | TRBV5-1 | TRBD1 | once
TGTGCCAGCAGCAGTGAAGGTAAAATGACTTCCTCCTACAATGAGCAGTTCTTC | CASSSEGKMTSSYNEQFF | TRBJ2-1 | TRBV21-1 | NA | NA
TGCGCCAGCAGTGATTGGACAGATAGCACAGATACGCAGTATTTT | CASSDWTDSTDTQYF | TRBJ2-3 | TRBV10-2 | NA | NA
TGTGCCAGCAGCTTCCCCCGAGCGAGCTCTGGGGCCAACGTCCTGACTTTC | CASSFPRASSGANVLTF | TRBJ2-6 | TRBV7-8 | NA | once
TGCGCCAGCAGCTTGTGGGCAGGGGGGAGCACAGATACGCAGTATTTT | CASSLWAGGSTDTQYF | TRBJ2-3 | TRBV5-1 | NA | NA
TGTGCCAGCAACCCCGGACAGAACTATGGCTACACCTTC | CASNPGQNYGYTF | TRBJ1-2 | TRBV7-8 | NA | NA
TGTGCCAGCAGCCGTACCATTACACCGAGACTAGAGGAACGCACAGATACGCAGTATTTT | CASSRTITPRLEERTDTQYF | TRBJ2-3 | TRBV9 | NA | NA
TGTGCCAGCAGTCGACTAGGTTTAATGGATACGCAGTATTTT | CASSRLGLMDTQYF | TRBJ2-3 | TRBV5-4 | NA | NA
TGTGCCATCACCCAGGACAGGTTGTTCGGCTACACCTTC | CAITQDRLFGYTF | TRBJ1-2 | TRBV10-3 | TRBD1 | NA
TGTGCCAGCAGCCTTAGTACTGGGGCCAACGTCCTGACTTTC | CASSLSTGANVLTF | TRBJ2-6 | TRBV7-9 | NA | NA
TGCGCCAGCAGCGCTCGGACAGGGGGCAGTGACACCATATATTTT | CASSARTGGSDTIYF | TRBJ1-3 | TRBV5-1 | TRBD1 | NA
TGCAGTGCTAGTTCAGCACTAGCGGGAGTAAGCTACGAGCAGTACTTC | CSASSALAGVSYEQYF | TRBJ2-7 | TRBV20-1 | TRBD2 | NA
TGTGCCAGCAGTTACCGGGACAGGGACTCCTACGAGCAGTACTTC | CASSYRDRDSYEQYF | TRBJ2-7 | TRBV6-2/TRBV6-3 | TRBD1 | NA
TGTGCCAGCAAGACCCAGGCTTCCTACGAGCAGTACTTC | CASKTQASYEQYF | TRBJ2-7 | TRBV28 | NA | NA
TGCAGCGTTGACCTGGGGGAGGCTTATGGCTACACCTTC | CSVDLGEAYGYTF | TRBJ1-2 | TRBV29-1 | NA | once
TGTGCCAGCAGCCGCTCGGGAGGTATCCACGAGCAGTACTTC | CASSRSGGIHEQYF | TRBJ2-7 | TRBV13 | TRBD2 | once
TGTGCCAGCAGCCAAGGACATGTGGGAAACACCATATATTTT | CASSQGHVGNTIYF | TRBJ1-3 | TRBV5-6 | NA | NA
TGTGCCAGCAGCGCGCCTAAGGGAGGCGACACAGATACGCAGTATTTT | CASSAPKGGDTDTQYF | TRBJ2-3 | TRBV9 | NA | NA
TGTGCCAGCAGCCCCCGACTAGCGGGGGTGACCTACAATGAGCAGTTCTTC | CASSPRLAGVTYNEQFF | TRBJ2-1 | TRBV11-2 | TRBD2 | NA
TGTGCCACCAGCCTCGAGGGCTACTATGGCTACACCTTC | CATSLEGYYGYTF | TRBJ1-2 | TRBV15 | NA | NA
TGCGCCAGCAGCTTGGTATACAGGGGGTCCTTGAACACTGAAGCTTTCTTT | CASSLVYRGSLNTEAFF | TRBJ1-1 | TRBV5-1 | TRBD1 | NA
TGTGCCAGCAGCCCCAGCTCTGGAAACACCATATATTTT | CASSPSSGNTIYF | TRBJ1-3 | TRBV11-2 | NA | NA
TGTGCCAGCGGGCAGGGGACGACCTCCTACGAGCAGTACTTC | CASGQGTTSYEQYF | TRBJ2-7 | TRBV27 | NA | NA
TGCGCCAGCAGCTTAGGGACTAGAAGCACCGGGGAGCTGTTTTTT | CASSLGTRSTGELFF | TRBJ2-2 | TRBV5-1 | TRBD2 | NA
TGTGCCAGCAGCTCAGGACTAGTTGGGACAGATACGCAGTATTTT | CASSSGLVGTDTQYF | TRBJ2-3 | TRBV11-2 | TRBD2 | once
TGTGCCAGCAGCTTAATCGGACAGGGCTTCTATGGCTACACCTTC | CASSLIGQGFYGYTF | TRBJ1-2 | TRBV7-2 | TRBD1 | NA
TGTGCCAGCAGCTTCGGCCAGGTTAATGAAAAACTGTTTTTT | CASSFGQVNEKLFF | TRBJ1-4 | TRBV11-2 | NA | NA
TGTGCCAGCACCGCAGCGAGGCAGGGGGAAGCTTTCTTT | CASTAARQGEAFF | TRBJ1-1 | TRBV2 | NA | NA
TGTGCCAGCAGCTTAGTTCAGGGCCCCACCGGGGAGCTGTTTTTT | CASSLVQGPTGELFF | TRBJ2-2 | TRBV7-8 | NA | few
TGCGCCAGCAGCCCGAATCTCGCTGGGGGGGACCGTCAAAATTCACCCCTCCACTTT | CASSPNLAGGDRQNSPLHF | TRBJ1-6 | TRBV4-1 | NA | few
TGTGCCAGCAGTTCTGGGCCCTATGGCTACACCTTC | CASSSGPYGYTF | TRBJ1-2 | TRBV6-5 | NA | NA
TGTGCCAGCAGCCCCGGGGGGTGGGGGACCCAGTACTTC | CASSPGGWGTQYF | TRBJ2-5 | TRBV7-8 | TRBD2 | once
TGTGCCAGCAGTTTGGCCCCCCGGAGAAGCGAGCAGTACTTC | CASSLAPRRSEQYF | TRBJ2-7 | TRBV28 | NA | NA